This T cell receptor beta chain was captured by sequencing in a study of shared clonotypes between healthy human individuals. With 5 bases removed from V and 6 bases from J, the gap between germline ends came to 8 bases. The germline V gene encodes CDR1 SNHLY and CDR2 FYNNEI. The CDR3 length is 11 residues. Donation came from healthy HIV-negative adults that had no recent acute infections or vaccinations. On this clone: What it binds is not known.

TCRdb's table, derived via immunoSEQ multiplex PCR, lists solely in-frame clones and lacks some. This table holds approximately 2.4 million clones, approximately 94% found once. Broader study findings: Non-shared clonotypes were found to have lower generation probabilities than the clonotypes that were shared by all four of the sorted-subset donors. Although depth was large, rarefaction showed that sequencing of the sorted subsets was incomplete. Larger estimated richness was generally seen in naive subsets than in memory subsets.

The chain combines TRBV2 with TRBJ2-7; D is ambiguous. The sequencing input was naive CD4+ T cells sorted from blood. Subset meaning: CD45RA+ positively selected. This sequence originates from a man aged 18 to 35 in good health. The DNA for the CDR3 is TGTGCCAGCAGTCCCTTCGGCGAGCAGTACTTC. This encodes CASSPFGEQYF. Full variable domain (missing parts from reference TRBV2 and TRBJ2-7): EPEVTQTPSHQVTQMGQEVILRCVPISNHLYFYWYRQILGQKVEFLVSFYNNEISEKSEIFDDQFSVERPDGSNFTLKIRSTKLEDSAMYFCASSPFGEQYFGPGTRLTVT.